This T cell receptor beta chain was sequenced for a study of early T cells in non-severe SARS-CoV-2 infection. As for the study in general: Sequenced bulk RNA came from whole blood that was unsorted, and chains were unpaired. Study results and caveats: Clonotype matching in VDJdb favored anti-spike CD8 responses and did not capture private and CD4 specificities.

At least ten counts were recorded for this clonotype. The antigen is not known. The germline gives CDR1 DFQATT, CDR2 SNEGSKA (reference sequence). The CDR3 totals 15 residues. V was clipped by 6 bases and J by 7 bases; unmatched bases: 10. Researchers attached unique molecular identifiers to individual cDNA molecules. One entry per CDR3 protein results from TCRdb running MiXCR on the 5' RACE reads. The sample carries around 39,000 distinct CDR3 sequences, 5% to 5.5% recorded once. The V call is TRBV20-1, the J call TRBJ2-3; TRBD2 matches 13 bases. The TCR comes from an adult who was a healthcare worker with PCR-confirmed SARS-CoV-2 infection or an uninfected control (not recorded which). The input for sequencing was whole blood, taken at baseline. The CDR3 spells CSAPRGLAGANTQYF. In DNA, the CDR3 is TGCAGTGCCCCCCGCGGACTAGCGGGAGCGAATACGCAGTATTTT.